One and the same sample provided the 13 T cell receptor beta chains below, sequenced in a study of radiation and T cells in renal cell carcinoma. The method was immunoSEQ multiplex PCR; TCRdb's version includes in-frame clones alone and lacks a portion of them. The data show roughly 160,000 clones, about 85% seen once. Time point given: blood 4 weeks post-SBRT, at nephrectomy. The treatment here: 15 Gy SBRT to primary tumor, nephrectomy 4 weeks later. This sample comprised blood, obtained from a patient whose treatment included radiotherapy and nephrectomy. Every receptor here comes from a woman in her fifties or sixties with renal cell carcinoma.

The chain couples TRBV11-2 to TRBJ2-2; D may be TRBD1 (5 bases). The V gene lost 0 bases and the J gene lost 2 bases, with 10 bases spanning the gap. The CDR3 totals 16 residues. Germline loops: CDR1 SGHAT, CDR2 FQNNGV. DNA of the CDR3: TGTGCCAGCAGCTTAGAACCAGGGCTAAACACCGGGGAGCTGTTTTTT. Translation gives CASSLEPGLNTGELFF.

This chain's CDR3 is CAISLGSGGLQETQYF. CDR3 nucleotides: TGTGCCATCAGCCTGGGGAGCGGGGGCCTTCAAGAGACCCAGTACTTC. The chain carries TRBV10-3 and TRBJ2-5; 8 bases line up with TRBD2. This CDR3 spans 16 amino acids. J lost 2 bases, V lost 6 bases, and 11 bases had no gene match. Germline CDR1 reads ENHRY; CDR2 reads SYGVKD.

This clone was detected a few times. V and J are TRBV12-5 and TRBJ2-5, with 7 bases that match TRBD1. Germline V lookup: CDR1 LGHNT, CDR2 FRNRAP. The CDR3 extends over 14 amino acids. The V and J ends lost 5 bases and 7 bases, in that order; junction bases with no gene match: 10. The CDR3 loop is CASGHRGPEGTQYF. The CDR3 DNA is TGTGCTAGTGGTCACAGGGGACCTGAGGGGACCCAGTACTTC.

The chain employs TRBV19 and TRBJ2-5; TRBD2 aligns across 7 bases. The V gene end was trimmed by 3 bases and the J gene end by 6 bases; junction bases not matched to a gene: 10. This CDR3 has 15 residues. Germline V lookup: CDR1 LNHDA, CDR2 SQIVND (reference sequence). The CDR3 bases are TGTGCCAGTAGTATTGACGGAGAGGGAGGGCAGACCCAGTACTTC. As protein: CASSIDGEGGQTQYF.

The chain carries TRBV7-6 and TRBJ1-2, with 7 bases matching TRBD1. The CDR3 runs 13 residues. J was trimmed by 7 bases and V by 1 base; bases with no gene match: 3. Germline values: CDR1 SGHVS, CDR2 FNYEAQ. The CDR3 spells CASSLDPGGGYTF. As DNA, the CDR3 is TGTGCCAGCAGCTTAGACCCAGGGGGTGGCTACACCTTC.

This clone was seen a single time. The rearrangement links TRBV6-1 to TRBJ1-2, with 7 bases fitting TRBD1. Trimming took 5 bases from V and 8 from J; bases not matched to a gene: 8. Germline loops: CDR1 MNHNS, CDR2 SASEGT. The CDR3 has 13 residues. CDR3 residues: CASSPRQGFGYTF. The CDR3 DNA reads TGTGCCAGCAGTCCGAGACAGGGTTTCGGCTACACCTTC.

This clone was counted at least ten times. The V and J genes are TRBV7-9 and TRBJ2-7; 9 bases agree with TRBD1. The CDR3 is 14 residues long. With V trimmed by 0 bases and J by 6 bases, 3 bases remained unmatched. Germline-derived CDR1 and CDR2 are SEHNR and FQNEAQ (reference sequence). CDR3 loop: CASSLAGQGGEQYF. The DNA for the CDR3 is TGTGCCAGCAGCTTAGCGGGACAGGGAGGCGAGCAGTACTTC. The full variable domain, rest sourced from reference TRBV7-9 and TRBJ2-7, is DTGVSQNPRHKITKRGQNVTFRCDPISEHNRLYWYRQTLGQGPEFLTYFQNEAQLEKSRLLSDRFSAERPKGSFSTLEIQRTEQGDSAMYLCASSLAGQGGEQYFGPGTRLTVT.

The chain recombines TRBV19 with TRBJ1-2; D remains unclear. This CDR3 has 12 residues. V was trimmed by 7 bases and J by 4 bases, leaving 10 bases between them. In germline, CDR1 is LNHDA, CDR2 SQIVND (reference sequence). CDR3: CASKEGLYGYTF. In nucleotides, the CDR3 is TGTGCCAGTAAGGAAGGCCTCTATGGCTACACCTTC.

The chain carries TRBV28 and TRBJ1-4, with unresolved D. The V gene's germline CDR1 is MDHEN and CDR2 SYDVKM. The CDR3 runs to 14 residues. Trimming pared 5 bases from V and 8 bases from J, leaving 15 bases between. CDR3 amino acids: CASSIPGSGEKLFF. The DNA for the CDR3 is TGTGCCAGCAGTATACCGGGGTCCGGCGAAAAACTGTTTTTT.

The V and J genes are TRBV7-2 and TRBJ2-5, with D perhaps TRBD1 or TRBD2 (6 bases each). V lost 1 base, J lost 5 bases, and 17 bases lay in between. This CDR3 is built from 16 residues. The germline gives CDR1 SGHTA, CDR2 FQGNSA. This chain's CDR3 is CASSLGHRTGAETQYF. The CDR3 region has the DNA TGTGCCAGCAGCTTAGGACACCGAACGGGGGCGGAGACCCAGTACTTC.

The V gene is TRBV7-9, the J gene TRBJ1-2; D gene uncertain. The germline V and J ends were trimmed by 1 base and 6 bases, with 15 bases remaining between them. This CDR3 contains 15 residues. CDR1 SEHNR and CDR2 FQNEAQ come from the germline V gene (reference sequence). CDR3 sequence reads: CASSLGRSIWDGYTF. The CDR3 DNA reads TGTGCCAGCAGCTTAGGACGCTCGATTTGGGATGGCTACACCTTC.

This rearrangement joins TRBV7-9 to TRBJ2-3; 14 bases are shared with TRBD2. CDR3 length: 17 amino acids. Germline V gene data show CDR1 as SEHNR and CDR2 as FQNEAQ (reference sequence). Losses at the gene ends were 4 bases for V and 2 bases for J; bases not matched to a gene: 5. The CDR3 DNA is TGTGCCAGCAGCTGGGGACTAGCGGGGGCCCACACAGATACGCAGTATTTT. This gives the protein CASSWGLAGAHTDTQYF.

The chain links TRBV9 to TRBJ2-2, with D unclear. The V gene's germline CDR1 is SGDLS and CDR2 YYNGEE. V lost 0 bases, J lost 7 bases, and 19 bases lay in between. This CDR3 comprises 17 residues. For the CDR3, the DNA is TGTGCCAGCAGCGTAGATTTGGGTGGGCAGGTCGGCGGGGAGCTGTTTTTT. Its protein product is CASSVDLGGQVGGELFF.